This TCR beta chain was retrieved from a study of blood T cell repertoires in COVID-19. Whole-study context: The study drew acute and convalescent COVID-19 samples from the United States, Italy and Spain.

In germline, CDR1 is LNHDA, CDR2 SQIVND (reference sequence). This CDR3 is 14 amino acids long. V was trimmed by 3 bases and J by 1 base, leaving 7 bases between them. Original processing methods: Using reference gene primer amplification, nucleated cell counts were estimated. Some clones are missing from TCRdb's copy, which holds only in-frame ones; the method was immunoSEQ multiplex PCR. That table furnishes V, J and clone size, whereas the DNA furnished D and trimming. Of around 700,000 clones in the sample, 70% to 90% are singletons; the top ten hold approximately 0.3%. The V and J genes are TRBV19 and TRBJ1-5; D uncertain. This sequence originates from a woman aged 18-29 years with acute or convalescent COVID-19. Sequenced material: peripheral blood. The CDR3 is CASSIQNSNQPQHF. The DNA for the CDR3 is TGTGCCAGTAGTATCCAGAACAGCAATCAGCCCCAGCATTTT.